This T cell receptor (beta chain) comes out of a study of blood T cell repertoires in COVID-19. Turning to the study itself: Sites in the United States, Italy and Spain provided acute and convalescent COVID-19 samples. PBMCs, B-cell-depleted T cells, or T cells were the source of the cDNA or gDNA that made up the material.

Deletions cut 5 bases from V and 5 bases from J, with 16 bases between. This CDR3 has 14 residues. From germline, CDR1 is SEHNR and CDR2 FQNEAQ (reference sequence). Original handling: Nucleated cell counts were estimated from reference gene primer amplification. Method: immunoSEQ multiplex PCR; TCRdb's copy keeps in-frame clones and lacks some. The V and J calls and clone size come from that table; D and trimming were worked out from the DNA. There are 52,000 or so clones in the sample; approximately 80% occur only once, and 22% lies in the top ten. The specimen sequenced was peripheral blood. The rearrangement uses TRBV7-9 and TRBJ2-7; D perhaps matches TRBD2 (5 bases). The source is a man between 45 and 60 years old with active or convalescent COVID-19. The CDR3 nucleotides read TGTGCCAGCAGCCCCTCTCCGGGGTTCAACGAGCAGTACTTC. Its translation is CASSPSPGFNEQYF.